This T cell receptor beta chain was sequenced during a study of T cell changes during pregnancy in multiple sclerosis. Measured with immunoSEQ multiplex PCR; TCRdb has only the in-frame clones, and not every one. The sample has more than 50,000 clones, 70% to 90% seen once. Looked up from germline, CDR1 is LGHNA and CDR2 is YSLEER. Losses at the gene ends were 3 bases for V and 3 bases for J; bases not matched to a gene: 11. The CDR3 runs to 17 residues. The rearrangement joins TRBV4-3 to TRBJ2-1, with 7 bases identical to TRBD1. This sequence was found in a female donor with multiple sclerosis, enrolled in a pregnancy study. The sequencing used peripheral blood, collected in the first trimester of pregnancy. The CDR3 sequence is CASSQPWTGYGYNEQFF. CDR3 DNA sequence: TGCGCCAGCAGCCAGCCATGGACAGGTTATGGCTACAATGAGCAGTTCTTC.